The next 2 T cell receptor beta chains were all read from a single sample in a study of OX40 agonist ivuxolimab in advanced cancers. The repertoire was sequenced with immunoSEQ multiplex PCR; TCRdb's copy has only in-frame clones and lacks some. The data hold roughly 13,000 clones, with around three quarters observed a single time. Sequenced here: CD4+ or CD8+ T cells sorted from blood, sampled in a trial of the OX40 agonist ivuxolimab. The source of these receptors is an adult with an advanced solid tumor such as melanoma, head and neck, liver or kidney cancer.

The chain recombines TRBV29-1 with TRBJ2-3; TRBD1 might be the D (6 bases). CDR1 is SQVTM and CDR2 is ANQGSEA in the germline V gene. The CDR3 extends over 12 amino acids. V was trimmed by 8 bases and J by 4 bases, leaving 13 bases between them. The CDR3 sequence: CSINRESDTQYF. CDR3 coding DNA: TGCAGCATAAACAGGGAGTCAGATACGCAGTATTTT.

The V call is TRBV7-6, the J call TRBJ2-5; 9 nucleotides align to TRBD2. This CDR3 contains 15 residues. Germline CDR1 reads SGHVS; CDR2 reads FNYEAQ. Trimming cost V 0 bases and J 5 bases; bases outside gene matches: 4. The CDR3 region is CASSLALAGAETQYF. In DNA, the CDR3 is TGTGCCAGCAGCTTAGCATTAGCGGGAGCGGAGACCCAGTACTTC.